This TCR beta chain was profiled in a study of cytomegalovirus exposure and HLA in healthy donors. The study, taken as a whole, reports: Cytomegalovirus-associated status was assigned to 150 to 200 TCR beta chains.

The table lists this clone with a few counts. Its target is not known. Libraries were prepared by immunoSEQ multiplex PCR; TCRdb keeps only in-frame clonotypes and omits some of them. The profile shows 70,000 or so clones, 90% to 95% of them singletons. Separation from the roughly 670-subject first cohort characterized the roughly 120-subject validation cohort, to which the donors belonged. With 4 bases clipped from V and 3 bases from J, the junction kept 7 bases outside the gene matches. The CDR3 has 14 residues. The germline CDR1 and CDR2 sequences are SGHNT and YYREEE (reference sequence). The rearrangement joins TRBV5-4 to TRBJ2-7; TRBD1 matches at 7 bases. The TCR was taken from a man between 18 and 35 years old in good health and CMV-seropositive. Sequenced material: PBMCs. In nucleotides, the CDR3 is TGTGCCAGCAGCCATATGGACAGGAACTACGAGCAGTACTTC. It is translated as CASSHMDRNYEQYF.